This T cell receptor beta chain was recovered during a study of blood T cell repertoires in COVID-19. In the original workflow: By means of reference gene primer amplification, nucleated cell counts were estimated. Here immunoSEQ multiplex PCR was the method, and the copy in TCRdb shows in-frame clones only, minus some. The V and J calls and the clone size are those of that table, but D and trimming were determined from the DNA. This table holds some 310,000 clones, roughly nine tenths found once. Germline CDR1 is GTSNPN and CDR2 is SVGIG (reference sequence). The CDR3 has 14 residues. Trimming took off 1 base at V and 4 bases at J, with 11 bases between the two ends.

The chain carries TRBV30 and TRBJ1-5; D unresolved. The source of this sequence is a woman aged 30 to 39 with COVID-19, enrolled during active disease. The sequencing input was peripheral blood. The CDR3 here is CAWSAGDQNQPQHF. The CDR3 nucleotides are TGTGCCTGGAGTGCCGGGGATCAAAATCAGCCCCAGCATTTT.